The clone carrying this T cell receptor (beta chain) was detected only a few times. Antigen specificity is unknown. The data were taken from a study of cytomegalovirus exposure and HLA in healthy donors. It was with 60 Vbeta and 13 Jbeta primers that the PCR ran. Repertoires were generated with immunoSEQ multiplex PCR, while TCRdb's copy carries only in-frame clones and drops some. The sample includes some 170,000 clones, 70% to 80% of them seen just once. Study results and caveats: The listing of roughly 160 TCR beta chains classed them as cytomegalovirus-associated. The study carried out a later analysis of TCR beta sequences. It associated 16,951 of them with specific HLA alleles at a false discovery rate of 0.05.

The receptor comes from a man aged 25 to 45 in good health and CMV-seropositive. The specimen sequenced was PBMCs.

The CDR3 spells CASSQDARVANEQYF. The DNA of the CDR3 is TGCGCCAGCAGCCAAGACGCTCGGGTTGCGAACGAGCAGTACTTC. The V call is TRBV4-1, the J call TRBJ2-7; D call uncertain. CDR3 length: 15 residues. CDR1 is MGHRA and CDR2 is YSYEKL in the germline V gene. The ends were cut back, 0 bases at V and 5 bases at J, with 14 bases in the middle.